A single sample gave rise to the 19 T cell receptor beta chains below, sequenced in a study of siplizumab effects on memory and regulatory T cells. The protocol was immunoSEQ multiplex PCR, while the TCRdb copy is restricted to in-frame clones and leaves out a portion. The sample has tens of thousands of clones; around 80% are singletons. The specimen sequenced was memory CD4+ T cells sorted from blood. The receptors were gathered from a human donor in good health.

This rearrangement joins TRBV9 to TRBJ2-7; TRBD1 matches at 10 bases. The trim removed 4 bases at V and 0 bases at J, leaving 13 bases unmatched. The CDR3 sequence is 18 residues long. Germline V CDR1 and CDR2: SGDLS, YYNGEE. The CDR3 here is CASSPRTGGQDNSYEQYF. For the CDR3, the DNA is TGTGCCAGCAGCCCTAGGACAGGGGGTCAAGATAACTCCTACGAGCAGTACTTC.

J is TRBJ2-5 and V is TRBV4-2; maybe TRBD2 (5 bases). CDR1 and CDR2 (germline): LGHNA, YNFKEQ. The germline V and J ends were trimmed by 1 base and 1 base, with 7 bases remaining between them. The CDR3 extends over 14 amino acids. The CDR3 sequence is CASSQAGSQETQYF. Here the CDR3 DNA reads TGTGCCAGCAGCCAAGCGGGAAGCCAAGAGACCCAGTACTTC.

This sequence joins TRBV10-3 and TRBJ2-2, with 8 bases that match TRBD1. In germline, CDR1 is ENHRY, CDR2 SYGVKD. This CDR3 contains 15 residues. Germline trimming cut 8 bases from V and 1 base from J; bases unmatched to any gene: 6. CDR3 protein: CAIFPGGGNTGELFF. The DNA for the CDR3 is TGTGCCATCTTTCCAGGGGGCGGGAACACCGGGGAGCTGTTTTTT.

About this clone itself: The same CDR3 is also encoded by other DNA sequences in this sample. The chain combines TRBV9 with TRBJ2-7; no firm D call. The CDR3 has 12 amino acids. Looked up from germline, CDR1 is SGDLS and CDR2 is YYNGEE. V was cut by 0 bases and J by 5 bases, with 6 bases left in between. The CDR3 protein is CASSVGGNEQYF. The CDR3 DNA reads TGTGCCAGCAGCGTAGGTGGCAACGAGCAGTACTTC. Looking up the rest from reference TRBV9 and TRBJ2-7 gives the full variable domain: DSGVTQTPKHLITATGQRVTLRCSPRSGDLSVYWYQQSLDQGLQFLIQYYNGEERAKGNILERFSAQQFPDLHSELNLSSLELGDSALYFCASSVGGNEQYFGPGTRLTVT.

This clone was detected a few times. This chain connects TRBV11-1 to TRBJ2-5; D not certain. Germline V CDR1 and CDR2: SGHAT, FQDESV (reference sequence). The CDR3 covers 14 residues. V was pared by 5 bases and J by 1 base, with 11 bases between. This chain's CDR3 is CASSLETFQETQYF. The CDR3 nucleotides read TGTGCCAGCAGCCTCGAGACATTCCAAGAGACCCAGTACTTC. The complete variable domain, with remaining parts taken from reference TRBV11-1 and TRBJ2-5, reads EAEVAQSPRYKITEKSQAVAFWCDPISGHATLYWYRQILGQGPELLVQFQDESVVDDSQLPKDRFSAERLKGVDSTLKIQPAELGDSAMYLCASSLETFQETQYFGPGTRLLVL.

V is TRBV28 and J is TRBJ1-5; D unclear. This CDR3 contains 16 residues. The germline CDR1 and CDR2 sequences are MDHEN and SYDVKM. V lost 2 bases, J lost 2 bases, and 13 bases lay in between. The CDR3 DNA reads TGTGCCAGCAGTTTAACCGCGCAGGTCGGCAATCAGCCCCAGCATTTT. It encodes CASSLTAQVGNQPQHF.

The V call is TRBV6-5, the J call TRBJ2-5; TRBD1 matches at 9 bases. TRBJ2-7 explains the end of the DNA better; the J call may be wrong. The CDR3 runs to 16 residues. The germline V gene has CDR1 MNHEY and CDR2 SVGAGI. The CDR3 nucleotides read TGTGCCAGCAGTTACGCTAGGACAGGGGACTCATACGAGCAGTACTTC. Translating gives CASSYARTGDSYEQYF.

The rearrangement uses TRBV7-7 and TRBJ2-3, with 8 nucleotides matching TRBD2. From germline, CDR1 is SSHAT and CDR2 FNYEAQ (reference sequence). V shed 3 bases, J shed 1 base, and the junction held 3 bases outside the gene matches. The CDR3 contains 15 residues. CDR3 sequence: CASSLIGGGTDTQYF. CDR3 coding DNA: TGTGCCAGCAGCTTGATCGGGGGGGGCACAGATACGCAGTATTTT.

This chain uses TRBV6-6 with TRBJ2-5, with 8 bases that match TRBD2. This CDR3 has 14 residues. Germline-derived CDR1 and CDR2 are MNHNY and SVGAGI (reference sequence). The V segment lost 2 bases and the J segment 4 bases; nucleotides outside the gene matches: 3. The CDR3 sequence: CASSYRGGGETQYF. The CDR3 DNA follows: TGTGCCAGCAGTTACCGGGGGGGCGGAGAGACCCAGTACTTC.

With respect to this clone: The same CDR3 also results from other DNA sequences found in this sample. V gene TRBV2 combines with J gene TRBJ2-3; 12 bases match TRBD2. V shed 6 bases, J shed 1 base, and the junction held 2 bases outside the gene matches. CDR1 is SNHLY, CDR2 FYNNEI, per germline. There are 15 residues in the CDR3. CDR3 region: CASRRLAGGTDTQYF. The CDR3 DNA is TGTGCCAGCAGGCGACTAGCGGGGGGCACAGATACGCAGTATTTT. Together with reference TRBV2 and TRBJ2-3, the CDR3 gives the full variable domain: EPEVTQTPSHQVTQMGQEVILRCVPISNHLYFYWYRQILGQKVEFLVSFYNNEISEKSEIFDDQFSVERPDGSNFTLKIRSTKLEDSAMYFCASRRLAGGTDTQYFGPGTRLTVL.

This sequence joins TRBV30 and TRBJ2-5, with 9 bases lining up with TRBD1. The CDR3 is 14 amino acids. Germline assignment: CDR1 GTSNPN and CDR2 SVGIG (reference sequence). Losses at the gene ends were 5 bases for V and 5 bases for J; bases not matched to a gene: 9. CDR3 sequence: CAWDPGQGGETQYF. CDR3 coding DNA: TGTGCCTGGGACCCGGGACAGGGTGGGGAGACCCAGTACTTC.

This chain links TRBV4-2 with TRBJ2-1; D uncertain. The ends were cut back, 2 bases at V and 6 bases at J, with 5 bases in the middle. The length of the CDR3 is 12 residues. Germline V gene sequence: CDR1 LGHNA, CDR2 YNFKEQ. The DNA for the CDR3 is TGTGCCAGCAGCCAATCCGGCAATGAGCAGTTCTTC. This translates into CASSQSGNEQFF.

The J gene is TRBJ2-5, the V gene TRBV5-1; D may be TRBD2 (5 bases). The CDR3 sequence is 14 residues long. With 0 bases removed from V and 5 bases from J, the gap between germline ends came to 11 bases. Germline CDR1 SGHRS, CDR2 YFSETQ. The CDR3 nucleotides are TGCGCCAGCAGCTTGGCCCCTAGCCCCGAGACCCAGTACTTC. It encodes CASSLAPSPETQYF.

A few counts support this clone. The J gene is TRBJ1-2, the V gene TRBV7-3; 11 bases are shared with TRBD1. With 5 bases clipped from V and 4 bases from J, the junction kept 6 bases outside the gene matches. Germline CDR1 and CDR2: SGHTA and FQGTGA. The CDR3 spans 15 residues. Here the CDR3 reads CASSDGTGGFYGYTF. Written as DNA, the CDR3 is TGTGCCAGCAGCGACGGGACAGGGGGTTTCTATGGCTACACCTTC.

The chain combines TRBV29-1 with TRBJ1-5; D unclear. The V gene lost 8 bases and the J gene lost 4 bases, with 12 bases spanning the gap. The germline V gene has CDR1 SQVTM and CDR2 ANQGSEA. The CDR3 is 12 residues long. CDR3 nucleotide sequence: TGCAGCTCCTCGGACGGGAATCAGCCCCAGCATTTT. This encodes CSSSDGNQPQHF. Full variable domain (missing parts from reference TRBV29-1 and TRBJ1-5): SAVISQKPSRDICQRGTSLTIQCQVDSQVTMMFWYRQQPGQSLTLIATANQGSEATYESGFVIDKFPISRPNLTFSTLTVSNMSPEDSSIYLCSSSDGNQPQHFGDGTRLSIL.

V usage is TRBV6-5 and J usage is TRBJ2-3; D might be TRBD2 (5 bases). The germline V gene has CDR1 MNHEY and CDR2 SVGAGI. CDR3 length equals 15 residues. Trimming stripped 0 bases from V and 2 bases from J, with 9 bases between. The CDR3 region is CASSYSRAYTDTQYF. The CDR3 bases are TGTGCCAGCAGTTACTCGAGGGCATACACAGATACGCAGTATTTT.

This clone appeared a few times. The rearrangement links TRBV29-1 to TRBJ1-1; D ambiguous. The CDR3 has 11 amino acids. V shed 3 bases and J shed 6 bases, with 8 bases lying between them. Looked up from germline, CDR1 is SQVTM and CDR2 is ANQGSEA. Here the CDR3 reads CSVEVLSEAFF. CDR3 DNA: TGCAGCGTTGAGGTCCTCTCTGAAGCTTTCTTT.

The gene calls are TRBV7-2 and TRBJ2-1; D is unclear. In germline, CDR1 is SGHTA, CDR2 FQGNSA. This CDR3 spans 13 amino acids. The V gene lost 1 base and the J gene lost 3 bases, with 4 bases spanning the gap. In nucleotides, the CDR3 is TGTGCCAGCAGCTTAGATTTCTACAATGAGCAGTTCTTC. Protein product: CASSLDFYNEQFF.

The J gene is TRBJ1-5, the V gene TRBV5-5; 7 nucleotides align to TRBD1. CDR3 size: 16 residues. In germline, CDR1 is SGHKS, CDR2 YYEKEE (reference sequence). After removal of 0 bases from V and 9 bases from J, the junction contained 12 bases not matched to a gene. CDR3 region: CASSLAAAGGLGPQHF. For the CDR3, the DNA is TGTGCCAGCAGCTTGGCCGCAGCAGGGGGACTAGGGCCCCAGCATTTT.